The source of this TCR beta chain is a study of shared clonotypes between healthy human individuals. The study ran the assay at deep level. The repertoire was sequenced with immunoSEQ multiplex PCR; TCRdb's copy has only in-frame clones and lacks some. The data hold about 2,500,000 clones, with about 92% observed a single time. The clonotype originates from a man aged 18 to 30 in good health. The sequencing input was naive CD4+ T cells sorted from blood. Subset meaning: CD45RA+ positively selected.

CDR3 region: CASKNGGPTGELFF. CDR3 DNA: TGTGCCAGCAAAAATGGGGGACCCACCGGGGAGCTGTTTTTT. This chain links TRBV6-6 with TRBJ2-2, with D possibly being TRBD1 or TRBD2 (5 bases each). V was pared by 7 bases and J by 4 bases, with 13 bases between. This CDR3 is built from 14 residues. Germline values: CDR1 MNHNY, CDR2 SVGAGI (reference sequence).